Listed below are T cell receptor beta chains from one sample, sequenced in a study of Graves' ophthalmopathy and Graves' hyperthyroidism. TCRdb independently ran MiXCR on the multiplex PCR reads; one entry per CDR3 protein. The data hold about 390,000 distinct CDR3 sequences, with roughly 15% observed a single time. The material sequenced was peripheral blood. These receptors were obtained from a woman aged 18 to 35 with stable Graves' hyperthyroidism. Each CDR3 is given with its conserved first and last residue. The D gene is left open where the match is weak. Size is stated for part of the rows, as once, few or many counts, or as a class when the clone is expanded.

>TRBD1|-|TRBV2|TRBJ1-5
TGTGCCAGCAGGAGACAGGGAGATCAGCCCCAGCATTTT
CASRRQGDQPQHF
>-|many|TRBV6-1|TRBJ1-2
TGTGCCAGCAGTGAGACGGGACACTATGGCTACACCTTC
CASSETGHYGYTF
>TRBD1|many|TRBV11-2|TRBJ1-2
TGTGCCAGCAGCTTAGTCAAACAGGGGTTGCACACCTTC
CASSLVKQGLHTF
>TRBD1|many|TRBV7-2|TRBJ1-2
TGTGCCAGCAGCGGAAGGACAGGGGGCAGGTTTGGCTACACCTTC
CASSGRTGGRFGYTF
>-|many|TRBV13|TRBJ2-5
TGTGCCAGCAGCCCCCAGGGGAGGACAACTCCGGAGGAAGAGACCCAGTACTTC
CASSPQGRTTPEEETQYF
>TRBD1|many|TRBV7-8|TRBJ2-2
TGTGCCAGCAGCCCTGGGACAGGGGGAGGCACCGGGGAGCTGTTTTTT
CASSPGTGGGTGELFF
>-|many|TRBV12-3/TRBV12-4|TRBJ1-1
TGTGCCAGCAGTCCCCCGGCCGAGGGGGCTTTCTTT
CASSPPAEGAFF
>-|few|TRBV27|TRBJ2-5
TGTGCCAGCAGTTTTATGGGGCGTCGAGGGGCAGAGACCCAGTACTTC
CASSFMGRRGAETQYF
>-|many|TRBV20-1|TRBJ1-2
TGCAGTGCTAGCGGAATCTATGGCTGCACCTTC
CSASGIYGCTF
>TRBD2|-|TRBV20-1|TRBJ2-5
TGCAGTGCTCTGACTAGCGGGGGGGCCAAAGAGACCCAGTACTTC
CSALTSGGAKETQYF
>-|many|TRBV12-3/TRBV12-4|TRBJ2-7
TGTGCCAGCAGCCCTCAGAGAAGCTCCTACGAGCAGTACTTC
CASSPQRSSYEQYF
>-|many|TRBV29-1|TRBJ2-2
TGCAGCGTTGAACCCCTTGGGGGAAGGGGGGGTACAACGAACACCGGGGAGCTGTTTTTT
CSVEPLGGRGGTTNTGELFF
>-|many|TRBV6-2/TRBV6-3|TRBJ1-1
TGTGCCAGCAGTTACGCAACAGGTTTAGCTTTCTTT
CASSYATGLAFF
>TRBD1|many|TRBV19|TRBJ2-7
TGTGCCAGTAGCCCCTCGGGACAGGGGTTTGTCAAGCAGTACTTC
CASSPSGQGFVKQYF
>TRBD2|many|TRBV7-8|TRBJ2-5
TGTGCCAGCAGCTTAGTGAGACTAGCGGGGGGGCCGGGGGAGACCCAGTACTTC
CASSLVRLAGGPGETQYF
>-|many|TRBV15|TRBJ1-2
TGTGCCACCAGCAGAGAATTCGGTGGCTACACCTTC
CATSREFGGYTF
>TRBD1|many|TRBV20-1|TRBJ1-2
TGCAGTGCTAGAGACCCTCGGACAGGGGAAGATGGCTACACCTTC
CSARDPRTGEDGYTF
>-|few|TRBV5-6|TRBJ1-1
TGTGCCAGCATCTTCGGCCTGATGAACACTGAAGCTTTCTTT
CASIFGLMNTEAFF
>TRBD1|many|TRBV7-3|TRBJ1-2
TGTGCCAGCAGCTTAACGGTTCGAGGGGGACAGAACTATGGCTACACCTTC
CASSLTVRGGQNYGYTF
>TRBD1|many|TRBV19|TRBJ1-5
TGTGCCAGTAGTATAGCAGGGACAGGGGGCACTCAGCCCCAGCATTTT
CASSIAGTGGTQPQHF
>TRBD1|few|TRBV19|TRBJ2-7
TGTGCCAGTAGTATCGGTCAGGGGGCCGGCGAGCAGTACTTC
CASSIGQGAGEQYF
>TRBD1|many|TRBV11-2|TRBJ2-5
TGTGCCAGCAGCTGGACAGGGAGTAGTCAAGAGACCCAGTACTTC
CASSWTGSSQETQYF
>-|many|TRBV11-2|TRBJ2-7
TGTGCCAGCAGCTTAGAAGGGGGGCTCTCCTACGAGCAGTACTTC
CASSLEGGLSYEQYF
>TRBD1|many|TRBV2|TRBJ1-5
TGTGCCAGCAGCCCCGGGACAGTCAATCAGCCCCAGCATTTT
CASSPGTVNQPQHF
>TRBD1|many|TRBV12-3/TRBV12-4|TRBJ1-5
TGTGCCAGCAGCACCGGACAGGGTCAGCCCCAGCATTTT
CASSTGQGQPQHF
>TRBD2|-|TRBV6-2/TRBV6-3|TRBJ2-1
TGTGCCACCTCCGGGGGGTCTTACAATGAGCAGTTCTTC
CATSGGSYNEQFF
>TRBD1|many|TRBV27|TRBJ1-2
TGTGCCAGCGGGGCGACAGGGAGGTCTTCTGGCTACACCTTC
CASGATGRSSGYTF
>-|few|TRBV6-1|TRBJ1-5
TGTGCCAGCATCTTACAGGGAGGAGGGTCTAGCAATCAGCCCCAGCATTTT
CASILQGGGSSNQPQHF
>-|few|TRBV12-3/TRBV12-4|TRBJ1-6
TGTGCCAGCAGTTTAGAAGTCGGGGAAACCTATAATTCACCCCTCCACTTT
CASSLEVGETYNSPLHF